The rows below give T cell receptor beta chains drawn from one sample of a study of blood T cell repertoires in COVID-19. The repertoire was sequenced with immunoSEQ multiplex PCR; TCRdb's copy has only in-frame clones and lacks some. Of roughly 400,000 clones in the sample, around nine tenths were seen once. Sequencing input: PBMCs or T cells enriched from blood (not recorded which). These receptors were obtained from a young woman who had been exposed to COVID-19. Both conserved end residues are part of each CDR3. A D gene is named only where the DNA matches it firmly. Rows give clone size only sometimes, using once, few, many, or a class for an expanded clone.

CDR3aa,CDR3nt,v_gene,j_gene,abundance,d_gene
CASSATGGGGHEQFF,TGTGCCAGCAGCGCGACAGGGGGCGGGGGTCATGAGCAGTTCTTC,TRBV9,TRBJ2-1,once,TRBD1
CASRRRGQGNRETQYF,TGTGCCAGCAGACGGCGGGGACAGGGGAATCGAGAGACCCAGTACTTC,TRBV28,TRBJ2-5,once,TRBD1
CASSSSPEAFF,TGTGCCAGCAGCTCTTCCCCTGAAGCTTTCTTT,TRBV7-9,TRBJ1-1,-,-
CASSLLGQPQHF,TGTGCCAGCAGCCTCCTAGGTCAGCCCCAGCATTTT,TRBV28,TRBJ1-5,-,-
CAISEGTGANTGELFF,TGTGCCATCAGTGAGGGAACAGGGGCGAACACCGGGGAGCTGTTTTTT,TRBV10-3,TRBJ2-2,-,TRBD1
CASSLAGGQNYEQYF,TGTGCCAGCAGTTTAGCCGGGGGACAGAACTACGAGCAGTACTTC,TRBV27,TRBJ2-7,-,-
CASGDGMGGTEAFF,TGTGCCAGCGGGGACGGAATGGGGGGCACTGAAGCTTTCTTT,TRBV6-5,TRBJ1-1,-,-
CASSQGPPTETAYNEQFF,TGCGCCAGCAGCCAGGGCCCTCCCACGGAGACAGCCTACAATGAGCAGTTCTTC,TRBV4-1,TRBJ2-1,-,-
CASSPGQMNTGELFF,TGCGCCAGCAGCCCCGGACAGATGAACACCGGGGAGCTGTTTTTT,TRBV4-3,TRBJ2-2,-,-
CASRAGPTTDTQYF,TGTGCCAGCCGAGCGGGACCTACCACAGATACGCAGTATTTT,TRBV6-4,TRBJ2-3,-,TRBD2
CASSFLQGSSYEQYF,TGTGCCAGCAGTTTCTTACAGGGGAGCTCCTACGAGCAGTACTTC,TRBV27,TRBJ2-7,-,TRBD1
CASSLFLAGQETQYF,TGTGCCAGCAGCTTATTTCTAGCGGGGCAAGAGACCCAGTACTTC,TRBV5-8,TRBJ2-5,-,TRBD2
CASSDSIGGNQPQHF,TGTGCCAGCAGTGACTCGATAGGGGGCAATCAGCCCCAGCATTTT,TRBV6-4,TRBJ1-5,few,-
CASSPQGTSGGYNEQFF,TGTGCCAGCAGCCCCCAAGGGACTAGCGGGGGCTACAATGAGCAGTTCTTC,TRBV9,TRBJ2-1,once,TRBD2
CASSEFGHLTEAFF,TGTGCCAGCAGTGAATTCGGACATCTTACTGAAGCTTTCTTT,TRBV25-1,TRBJ1-1,-,-
CASREGQGAYEQYF,TGTGCCAGCAGGGAAGGACAGGGGGCATACGAGCAGTACTTC,TRBV5-4,TRBJ2-7,-,TRBD1
CASSLGGINTEAFF,TGTGCCAGCAGCTTAGGGGGCATAAACACTGAAGCTTTCTTT,TRBV5-6,TRBJ1-1,-,TRBD1
CASRPSGTDTQYF,TGTGCCAGCAGGCCTAGTGGCACAGATACGCAGTATTTT,TRBV7-2,TRBJ2-3,-,-
CASSRQTGSSYEQYF,TGTGCCAGTAGTCGACAGACTGGCTCATCCTACGAGCAGTACTTC,TRBV19,TRBJ2-7,-,-
CATSGPTDISYSYNEQFF,TGTGCCACCAGCGGCCCGACCGACATCTCATATTCCTACAATGAGCAGTTCTTC,TRBV15,TRBJ2-1,-,-
CASSSPRAGVGNEQYF,TGTGCCAGCAGTTCCCCGCGGGCGGGAGTCGGTAACGAGCAGTACTTC,TRBV27,TRBJ2-7,-,TRBD2
CASSESRFQETQYF,TGTGCCAGCAGTGAATCGCGGTTCCAAGAGACCCAGTACTTC,TRBV6-1,TRBJ2-5,-,-
CASSPLSGFTDTQYF,TGTGCCAGCAGCCCGCTTAGCGGGTTCACAGATACGCAGTATTTT,TRBV28,TRBJ2-3,-,TRBD2
CASSVPVAYEQYF,TGTGCCAGCAGCGTACCCGTAGCCTACGAGCAGTACTTC,TRBV9,TRBJ2-7,-,-
CASSQVAGGYETQYF,TGCGCCAGCAGCCAAGTAGCGGGAGGGTACGAGACCCAGTACTTC,TRBV4-1,TRBJ2-5,-,TRBD2
CASSFRVPTTDTQYF,TGTGCCAGCAGCTTTCGCGTACCTACCACAGATACGCAGTATTTT,TRBV11-1,TRBJ2-3,-,-
CASSQRLGETYGYTF,TGCGCCAGCAGCCAACGACTAGGGGAAACCTATGGCTACACCTTC,TRBV4-1,TRBJ1-2,-,-
CATSDLQGSGYTF,TGTGCCACCAGTGATTTGCAGGGTTCTGGCTACACCTTC,TRBV24-1,TRBJ1-2,-,-
CASKIEGGKFQPQHF,TGTGCCAGCAAGATTGAGGGCGGGAAATTTCAGCCCCAGCATTTT,TRBV28,TRBJ1-5,once,-